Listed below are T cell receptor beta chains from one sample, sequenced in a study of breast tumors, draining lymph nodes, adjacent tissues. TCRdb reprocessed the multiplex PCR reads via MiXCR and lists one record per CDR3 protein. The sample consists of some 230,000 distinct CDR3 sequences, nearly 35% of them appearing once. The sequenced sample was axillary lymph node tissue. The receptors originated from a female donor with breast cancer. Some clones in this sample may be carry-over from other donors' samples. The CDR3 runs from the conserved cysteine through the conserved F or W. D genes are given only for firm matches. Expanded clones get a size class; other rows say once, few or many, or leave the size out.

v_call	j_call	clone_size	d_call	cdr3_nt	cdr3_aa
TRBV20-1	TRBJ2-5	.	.	TGCAGTGCCTTCTCAGCCGGGGCGGAGACCCAGTACTTC	CSAFSAGAETQYF
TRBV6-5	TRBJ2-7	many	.	TGTGCCAGCAGTCAGGACAGCCACTACGAGCAGTACTTC	CASSQDSHYEQYF
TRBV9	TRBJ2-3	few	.	TGTGCCAGCAGTGCTAGGTGGGGAGATACGCAGTATTTT	CASSARWGDTQYF
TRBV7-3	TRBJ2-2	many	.	TGTGCCAGCGGCAGGACAGCCACCGGGGAGCTGTTTTTT	CASGRTATGELFF
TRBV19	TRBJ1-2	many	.	TGTGCCCTCTTCGGCGACTATGGCTACACCTTC	CALFGDYGYTF
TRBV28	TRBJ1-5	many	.	TGTGCCAGCAGTTTCGGGGGGTTGAGGGGCAATCAGCCCCAGCATTTT	CASSFGGLRGNQPQHF
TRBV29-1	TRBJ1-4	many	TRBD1	TGCAGCGTTGATGAATCGGCAGGGGGTGAAAAACTGTTTTTT	CSVDESAGGEKLFF
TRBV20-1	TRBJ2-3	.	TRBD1	TGCAGTGCTAGAGATCCGGACAGGGTTAACACAGATACGCAGTATTTT	CSARDPDRVNTDTQYF
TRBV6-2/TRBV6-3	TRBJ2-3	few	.	TGTGCCAGCAGCGACCTAGCTAATGCGGCTAGCACAGATACGCAGTATTTT	CASSDLANAASTDTQYF
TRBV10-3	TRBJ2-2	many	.	TGTGCCATCAGACCAATCAGGGGGGCGAACACCGGGGAGCTGTTTTTT	CAIRPIRGANTGELFF
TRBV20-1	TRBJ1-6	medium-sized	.	TGCAGTGCTGAGGGGTATAATTCACCCCTCCACTTT	CSAEGYNSPLHF
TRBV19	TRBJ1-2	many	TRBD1	TGTGCCAGTGGCGAGCGGACAGGGCCCTCCATTAACTATGGCTACACCTTC	CASGERTGPSINYGYTF
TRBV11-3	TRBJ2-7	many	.	TGTGCCAGCAGCTTATCCAGGATCTCCTACGAGCAGTACTTC	CASSLSRISYEQYF
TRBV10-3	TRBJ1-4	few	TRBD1	TGTGCCATCAGTTCGGACAGGGATAAGAGGGGGGAAAAACTGTTTTTT	CAISSDRDKRGEKLFF
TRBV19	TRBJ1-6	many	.	TGTGCCAGTAGTATAGGGCGTCTCGAGGGTAATTCACCCCTCCACTTT	CASSIGRLEGNSPLHF
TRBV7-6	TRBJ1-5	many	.	TGTGCCAGCAGCTTATTGGAGAATCAGCCCCAGCATTTT	CASSLLENQPQHF
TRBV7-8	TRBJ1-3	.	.	TGTGCCAGCAGCTTAGTTTTGTCTAACTATGGCTACACCATATATTTT	CASSLVLSNYGYTIYF
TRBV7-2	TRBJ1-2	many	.	TGTGCCAGCAGCCCGGGGGCACGTGGCTACACCTTC	CASSPGARGYTF
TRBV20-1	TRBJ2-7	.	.	TGCAGTGCTAGTCTTGCGGGGGCTGAAGCGCAGTACTTC	CSASLAGAEAQYF
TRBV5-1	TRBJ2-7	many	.	TGCGTCAGCAGAAGGACTAGACAGGACGAGCAGTACTTC	CVSRRTRQDEQYF
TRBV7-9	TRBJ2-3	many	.	TGTGCCAGCAGTTTAGGTGCGCAGTATTTT	CASSLGAQYF
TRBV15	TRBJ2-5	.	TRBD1	TGTGCCACCAGCGGACCGGGACAGGAGACCCAGTACTTC	CATSGPGQETQYF
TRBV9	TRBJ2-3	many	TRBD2	TGTGCCAGCAGCTCACGACTAGCGGGAGGTACGCAGTATTTT	CASSSRLAGGTQYF
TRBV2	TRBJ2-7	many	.	TGTGCCAGCAGGGAATCGTCAGTCGAGCAGTACTTC	CASRESSVEQYF
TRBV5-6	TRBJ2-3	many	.	TGTGCCAGCAGCTTCAGACTAGTGGTGGTGTCAGATACGCAGTATTTT	CASSFRLVVVSDTQYF
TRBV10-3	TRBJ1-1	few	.	TGTGCCATCAGCCTCCAAGGCACTGAAGCTTTCTTT	CAISLQGTEAFF
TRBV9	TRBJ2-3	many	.	TGTGCCAGCAGCGTAGCGGGGGAACCCAAGGATACGCAGTATTTT	CASSVAGEPKDTQYF
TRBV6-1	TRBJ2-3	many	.	TGTGCCAGCAGTGAATTACTGGGTGTTAGCACAGATACGCAGTATTTT	CASSELLGVSTDTQYF
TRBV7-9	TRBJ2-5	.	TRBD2	TGTGCCAGCAGAAGACTAGCGGGAGTTGAGACCCAGTACTTC	CASRRLAGVETQYF
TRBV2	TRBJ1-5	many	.	TGTGCCAGCAGGTATAGGGAGGACGGTCAGCCCCAGCATTTT	CASRYREDGQPQHF
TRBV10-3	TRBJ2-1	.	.	TGTGCCATTATGCAGGGAAGCTCCTGGGGCTCCTACAATGAGCAGTTCTTC	CAIMQGSSWGSYNEQFF
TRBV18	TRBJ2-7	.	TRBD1	TGTGCCAGCAGGACAGGGGGCTTCGACGAGCAGTACTTC	CASRTGGFDEQYF
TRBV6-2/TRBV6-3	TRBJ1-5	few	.	TGTGCCAGCACCCTGGGAGTCCCAAATCAGCCCCAGCATTTT	CASTLGVPNQPQHF
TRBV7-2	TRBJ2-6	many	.	TGTGCCAGCAGCTTACTAGGGGCCAACGTCCTGACTTTC	CASSLLGANVLTF
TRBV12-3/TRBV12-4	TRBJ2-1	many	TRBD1	TGTGCCAGCAGTTTGCGACAGGGGAAGGGGAATGAGCAGTTCTTC	CASSLRQGKGNEQFF
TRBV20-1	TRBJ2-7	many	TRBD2	TGCAGTGCCATAGCGGGAGGAACCTACGAGCAGTACTTC	CSAIAGGTYEQYF
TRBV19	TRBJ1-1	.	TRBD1	TGTGCCAGTAGTATCACAGGGGGCGCGAGAGCTTTCTTT	CASSITGGARAFF
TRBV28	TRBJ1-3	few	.	TGTGCCAGCAGTTTATTTAGTGGTCAACAGGGACCCATATATTTT	CASSLFSGQQGPIYF
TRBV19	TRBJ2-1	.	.	TGTGCCAGTAGTATTTCAGGAAACCCCTCCTACAATGAGCAGTTCTTC	CASSISGNPSYNEQFF
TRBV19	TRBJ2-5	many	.	TGTGCCAGTAGTATAGCGGGAGCAGGGGCGTGGGAGACCCAGTACTTC	CASSIAGAGAWETQYF
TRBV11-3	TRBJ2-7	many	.	TGTGCCAGCAGCTTAATATGGGGGAGAGAGCAGTACTTC	CASSLIWGREQYF
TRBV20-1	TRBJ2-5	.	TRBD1	TGCAGTGCTAGCGGACAGGGGCGTACAAGAGACCAGTACTTC	CSASGQGRTRDQYF
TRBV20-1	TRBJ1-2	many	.	TGCAGTGCTGGATACCGGCGGCCAGGAAACTATGGCTACACCTTC	CSAGYRRPGNYGYTF
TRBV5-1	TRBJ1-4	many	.	TGCGCCAGCAGCGGGAACACAGGGTTTGACGGAAAAAATGAAAAACTGTTTTTT	CASSGNTGFDGKNEKLFF
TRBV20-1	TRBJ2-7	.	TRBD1	TGCAGTGCTGCCGGCGGGACAGGTGCGCAGTACTTC	CSAAGGTGAQYF
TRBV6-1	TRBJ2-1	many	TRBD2	TGTGCCAGCAGTCTAGCGGGAGGCACGTTCTTC	CASSLAGGTFF
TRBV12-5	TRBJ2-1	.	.	TGTGCTAGTGGGATCGGACTTGTCAATGAGCAGTTCTTC	CASGIGLVNEQFF
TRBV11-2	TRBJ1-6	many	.	TGTGCCAGCAGCTCAACCGGCAGATCACCCCTCCACTTT	CASSSTGRSPLHF
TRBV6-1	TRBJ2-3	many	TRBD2	TGTGCCAGCAGTGACCCTCTAGCGGGAGAGGGGGGAACAGATACGCAGTATTTT	CASSDPLAGEGGTDTQYF
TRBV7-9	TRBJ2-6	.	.	TGTGCCAGCAGCTATAGCGAGGGGATTAGCTGGTCTGGGGCCAACGTCCTGACTTTC	CASSYSEGISWSGANVLTF
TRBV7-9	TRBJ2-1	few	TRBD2	TGTGCCAGCAGCCCTAGTGGCTTAGCGGGGGTTGATTACAATGAGCAGTTCTTC	CASSPSGLAGVDYNEQFF
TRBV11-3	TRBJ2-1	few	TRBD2	TGTGCCAGCAGCTTAGATCAACTAGCGGGTCTTAATGAGCAGTTCTTC	CASSLDQLAGLNEQFF